This T cell receptor beta chain was observed in a study of cytomegalovirus exposure and HLA in healthy donors. General study results and limits: TRBV6-2, TRBV6-3 and some other V segments were excluded as indistinguishable.

Concerning this clone itself: Its antigen is unidentified.

The PCR ran on 60 Vbeta and 13 Jbeta primers. The assay was immunoSEQ multiplex PCR, and TCRdb's table has in-frame clones only and misses some. The top ten hold roughly 2.6% of the sample, which has roughly 99,000 clones, roughly 80% seen once. This CDR3 is built from 19 residues. Germline V lookup: CDR1 SNHLY, CDR2 FYNNEI. V lost 0 bases and J lost 8, with 26 bases in between. The chain employs TRBV2 and TRBJ1-3, with TRBD1 as a possible D gene (5 bases). Sequencing input: PBMCs. This sequence originates from a man aged 30 to 45 in good health and CMV-seropositive. The CDR3 protein is CASSEALLLGDDGGDTIYF. CDR3 DNA: TGTGCCAGCAGTGAAGCGCTTCTCCTGGGGGACGATGGCGGGGACACCATATATTTT. Full variable domain (missing parts from reference TRBV2 and TRBJ1-3): EPEVTQTPSHQVTQMGQEVILRCVPISNHLYFYWYRQILGQKVEFLVSFYNNEISEKSEIFDDQFSVERPDGSNFTLKIRSTKLEDSAMYFCASSEALLLGDDGGDTIYFGEGSWLTVV.